This T cell receptor beta chain derives from a study of CXCR3-negative and CXCR3-positive naive CD8 T cells. UMI-labeled TRB cDNA libraries were prepared by 5' RACE. TCRdb reprocessed the 5' RACE reads and keeps a single row for each CDR3 protein, giving no DNA. The repertoire table contains around 140,000 distinct CDR3 sequences. CDR3 size: 14 residues. Per germline, CDR1 SGHRS and CDR2 YFSETQ. The V and J genes are TRBV5-1 and TRBJ2-7; the TCRdb D gene call, TRBD1, has no DNA to confirm it. The sequence derives from a human donor in good health. Some clones in this sample may be carry-over from other donors' samples. Sequencing was done on a sample of naive CXCR3- CD8+ T cells from blood. Subset defined: CD45RO-CCR7+CD27+CD95- naive CD8+ T cells lacking CXCR3 (TNR3-). This CDR3 is CASQTGDDFYEQYF.